A selection of T cell receptor beta chains follows, all from one sample in a study of T cells in Graves' hyperthyroidism and ophthalmopathy. TCRdb called the multiplex PCR reads again in MiXCR, with one record for every CDR3 protein. The sample comprises around 490,000 distinct CDR3 sequences, approximately 20% of which are singletons, and roughly 47% rests with the top ten. Sequenced material: blood. These receptors were taken from a man aged 35-49 years with Graves' ophthalmopathy. The CDR3 runs from the conserved cysteine through the conserved F or W. A D gene is named only where the DNA matches it firmly. A row's size may be missing; if present it is once, few, many or a size class.

D gene | J gene | V gene | clone size | CDR3 DNA | CDR3 protein
. | TRBJ2-1 | TRBV11-2 | many | TGTGCCAGCAGCTTAGGACCCTTGGGGTACAATGAGCAGTTCTTC | CASSLGPLGYNEQFF
. | TRBJ2-2 | TRBV12-3/TRBV12-4 | . | TGTGCCAGCAGTTTCTCGGGAAAGTTGTTTTTT | CASSFSGKLFF
. | TRBJ1-1 | TRBV28 | many | TGTGCCAGCAGCATCGGGGGGCGGGTGAACACTGAAGCTTTCTTT | CASSIGGRVNTEAFF
. | TRBJ2-3 | TRBV12-3/TRBV12-4 | . | TGTGCCACCCCCTTTGGTACGCAGTATTTT | CATPFGTQYF
. | TRBJ2-1 | TRBV18 | few | TGTGCCAGCTCCCAGACTCTTGGCTCCTACAATGAGCAGTTCTTC | CASSQTLGSYNEQFF
TRBD2 | TRBJ2-3 | TRBV28 | many | TGTGCCAGCAGTTCGATCTTCTCAAGCGGGGACAGCACAGATACGCAGTATTTT | CASSSIFSSGDSTDTQYF
TRBD1 | TRBJ1-5 | TRBV6-9 | few | TGTGCCAGCAGTTATTCGAAGAGGGGGCCGAGTCAGCCCCAGCATTTT | CASSYSKRGPSQPQHF
. | TRBJ2-2 | TRBV5-1 | . | TGCGCCAGCAGCTTCCCAGAGGGGGGAGGGCCCAACACCGGGGAGCTGTTTTTT | CASSFPEGGGPNTGELFF
. | TRBJ1-3 | TRBV20-1 | . | TGCAGTGCCTATAGGAGATATGGAACTGGAAACACCATATATTTT | CSAYRRYGTGNTIYF
. | TRBJ2-1 | TRBV13 | few | TGTGCCAGCAGCTTGACCTTCAATGAGCAGTTCTTC | CASSLTFNEQFF
TRBD1 | TRBJ2-6 | TRBV2 | few | TGTGCCAGCTTTGGGACAGGTACCCCTGGGGCCAACGTCCTGACTTTC | CASFGTGTPGANVLTF
TRBD1 | TRBJ1-2 | TRBV29-1 | few | TGCAGCGTTAACCTTGGACAGGGGGATGGCTACACCTTC | CSVNLGQGDGYTF
. | TRBJ2-5 | TRBV3-1 | many | TGTGCCAGCAGCCGCCCGACTTCCCAAGAGACCCAGTACTTC | CASSRPTSQETQYF
. | TRBJ1-5 | TRBV25-1 | few | TGTGCCAGCAGTGAATATCTCGGTCAGCCCCAGCATTTT | CASSEYLGQPQHF
TRBD1 | TRBJ2-3 | TRBV28 | many | TGTGCCAGCAGTTCCCCACAGGGGGATACGCAGTATTTT | CASSSPQGDTQYF
. | TRBJ2-1 | TRBV5-1 | few | TGCGCCAGCAGCTTGTTTGGATTTGAGCAGTTCTTC | CASSLFGFEQFF
TRBD2 | TRBJ2-5 | TRBV7-9 | . | TGTGCCAGCAGCGCCCTCCAGCGGGGACAAGAGACCCAGTACTTC | CASSALQRGQETQYF
. | TRBJ2-2 | TRBV11-3 | few | TGTGCCAGCAGCACTCACCTTGGGGGAGTGGCCGGGGAGCTGTTTTTT | CASSTHLGGVAGELFF
TRBD2 | TRBJ2-1 | TRBV11-2 | many | TGTGCCAGCCGAATGGCAGCGGGAGGGAAAGACTACAATGAGCAGTTCTTC | CASRMAAGGKDYNEQFF
TRBD1 | TRBJ2-5 | TRBV28 | many | TGTGCCAGCAGTCTGACAGGGTCTGCGGAGACCCAGTACTTC | CASSLTGSAETQYF
. | TRBJ2-6 | TRBV12-3/TRBV12-4 | . | TGTGCCAGCACCCTTGGGGGGGGGGCCAACGTCCTGACTTTC | CASTLGGGANVLTF
TRBD1 | TRBJ1-1 | TRBV2 | . | TGTGCCAGCAGAGGAACAGGGGTCTACACTGAAGCTTTCTTT | CASRGTGVYTEAFF
TRBD2 | TRBJ2-5 | TRBV5-1 | many | TGCGCCAGCAGCTCTGGGACTAGCAAAGAGACCCAGTACTTC | CASSSGTSKETQYF
. | TRBJ1-1 | TRBV30 | many | TGTGCCTGGAGTGTACTAAGATGGATGGCTTTCTTT | CAWSVLRWMAFF
. | TRBJ1-1 | TRBV11-3 | many | TGTGCCAGCTCCGAACAGCAGAACACTGAAGCTTTCTTT | CASSEQQNTEAFF
TRBD1 | TRBJ1-3 | TRBV12-3/TRBV12-4 | few | TGTGCCAGCAGTCGGGGACAGGGGTTTGGAAACACCATATATTTT | CASSRGQGFGNTIYF
. | TRBJ1-5 | TRBV19 | . | TGTGCCAGTAGTATGCAGGGCTATCAGCCCCAGCATTTT | CASSMQGYQPQHF
. | TRBJ2-7 | TRBV6-2/TRBV6-3 | . | TGTGCCAGCAGTTACCTGGAGGACGAGCAGTACTTC | CASSYLEDEQYF
. | TRBJ2-1 | TRBV27 | . | TGTGCCAGCAGTATACGACGGGAGAACAATGAGCAGTTCTTC | CASSIRRENNEQFF
TRBD2 | TRBJ2-3 | TRBV18 | few | TGTGCCAGCTCACGTCTCACTAGCGGGAGGGCCGGTGGGCAGTATTTT | CASSRLTSGRAGGQYF
TRBD2 | TRBJ2-6 | TRBV18 | . | TGTGCCAGCTCACCGGTGGTGTTAGCGGGACTCTCTGGGGCCAACGTCCTGGCTTTC | CASSPVVLAGLSGANVLAF
TRBD1 | TRBJ2-7 | TRBV30 | few | TGTGCCTGGAGTGTGCAGACAGGGCCCTACGAGCAGTACTTC | CAWSVQTGPYEQYF
. | TRBJ1-3 | TRBV13 | few | TGTGCCAGCAGCTTAGGGGCAGGAAACACCATATATTTT | CASSLGAGNTIYF
TRBD2 | TRBJ2-7 | TRBV20-1 | many | TGCAGTGCTAGAATACTAGCGGGACCTTACGAGCAGTACTTC | CSARILAGPYEQYF
. | TRBJ2-1 | TRBV20-1 | . | TGCAGTGCTATTAGTTTTAGCTCCTACAATGAGCAGTTCTTC | CSAISFSSYNEQFF
TRBD1 | TRBJ1-1 | TRBV4-1 | once | TGCGCCAGCAGCCAGACAGGGGCGATGAACACTGAAGCTTTCTTT | CASSQTGAMNTEAFF
. | TRBJ2-5 | TRBV6-1 | . | TGTGCCAGCAGTGAATTCTCGACAGTACAAGAGACCCAGTACTTC | CASSEFSTVQETQYF